The T cell receptor beta chain described here comes from a study of cytomegalovirus exposure and HLA in healthy donors. Regarding the study as a whole: Rare TCR sequences predominated, though certain public TCRs were found in many donors.

Germline-derived CDR1 and CDR2 are KGHSH and LQKENI. The CDR3 has 16 residues. V was cut by 3 bases and J by 0 bases, with 9 bases left in between. This table comes from immunoSEQ multiplex PCR, and its TCRdb copy is limited to in-frame clones, with some not included. The table records over 200,000 clones, 90% of them present only once. Regarding this clone: Its specificity is not known.

Among the approximately 130 subjects of the validation cohort, separate from the approximately 670-subject first cohort, were the donors. The sequencing sample was made of PBMCs. The receptor's source is a young woman in good health and CMV-seronegative. The V gene is TRBV18, the J gene TRBJ1-6; no clear D gene. The CDR3 protein is CASSPQQSSYNSPLHF. DNA for the CDR3: TGTGCCAGCTCACCGCAACAGAGCTCCTATAATTCACCCCTCCACTTT.